This T cell receptor beta chain originates from a study of CD8 T cells in Susac syndrome. Points from the study as a whole: As the study acknowledged, the number of individuals who were part of its TCR sequencing and HLA analysis was relatively small.

Looked up from germline, CDR1 is SEHNR and CDR2 is FQNEAQ (reference sequence). The length of the CDR3 is 16 residues. V was clipped by 4 bases and J by 6 bases, with 20 bases between them. RNA was extracted with the RNeasy kit, and a quantity of about 0.45 to 1 ug was reverse transcribed using random hexamers. TCRdb passed the immunoSEQ multiplex PCR reads through MiXCR, listing each CDR3 protein once. The sample carries a few hundred thousand distinct CDR3 sequences, about nine tenths recorded once. Notes on this clonotype: Its specificity is not known.

Sequenced: CD8+ T cells from PBMCs. The chain has TRBV7-9 and TRBJ2-3; D might be TRBD1 or TRBD2, each matching 5 bases. The clonotype originates from a human donor with multiple sclerosis. This CDR3 is CASSSDPGRGLDTQYF. The CDR3 DNA sequence: TGTGCCAGCAGCTCGGATCCGGGACGGGGTTTGGATACGCAGTATTTT.